The sequence of this T cell receptor beta chain was determined in a study of cytomegalovirus exposure and HLA in healthy donors (dated by TCRdb to 2016 to 2017). A note on the overall study: An earlier analysis of approximately 640 of the donors reported 250 to 350 Gb of sequence data and roughly 110 million unique TCR beta sequences from 150 million to 200 million T cells. Roughly 300 gigabases of sequencing data and around 80 million unique TCR sequences made up an early release that covered fewer than 650 HLA-typed donors. Of the 300 to 400 genotyped donors, over 65% fell in the genetic ancestry cluster associated with self-reported Caucasian donors. The aim of the study was to test whether cataloging public T cell receptors could identify signatures of past pathogen exposure. The study used immunosequencing to profile the T cell repertoires of hundreds of subjects and linked those repertoires to cytomegalovirus serostatus. In addition to the first cohort of roughly 700 subjects, a separate validation cohort of around 110 different subjects was used. To predict cytomegalovirus infection status, the study combined high-throughput TCR immunosequencing, statistical association of individual TCRs with disease status, and machine learning. In a later analysis, previously published TCR beta repertoires from 500 to 750 donors were re-analyzed and high-resolution HLA genotyping was added so that TCR occurrence patterns could be studied. In the later analysis, no new phenotypic data were used to find candidate immune exposures; instead, reliance was placed on TCR beta sequences and their occurrence across donors. In an earlier analysis of around 540 of the donors, high-throughput TCR beta sequencing was used to judge whether each TCR beta V gene segment behaved as functional or pseudogenic. Donor age, sex, ethnicity and CMV serostatus were collected together with the repertoire data. A later genetic analysis used genome-wide SNP genotypes for about three fifths of the 666 donors, treating that subset as a discovery cohort. All discovery cohort repertoires had been generated on a single sequencing platform. HLA typing covered class I and class II loci at four-digit resolution. The number of typed donors differed by locus: about 620-640 for A, B, C, DRB1 and DQB1; 500 to 550 for DQA1; approximately 610 for DPA1; and roughly 470 for DPB1. About five DR-DQ haplotypes were treated as single units for association and clustering because of strong linkage in the cohort. Across roughly 420 genotyped donors of the cohort, an average of approximately 220,000 unique TCR beta nucleotide sequences per donor were sequenced, and roughly a sixth of those sequences were non-productive. The study at large found these results: Because counts were too low, about 18 rarely observed V segments, including chromosome 9 orphons, were excluded from the earlier analysis of a few hundred of the donors. Assigning TCR associations to individual alleles was difficult when HLA alleles, especially DR and DQ, strongly co-occurred. Sequencing depth was assumed to be roughly uniform across donors in the presence/absence analyses, though that assumption may not hold. Most CMV-associated TCR beta chains appeared to be HLA-restricted in a later analysis, and the HLA associations seemed to be driven largely by CMV exposure. The study listed over 150 TCR beta chains as associated with cytomegalovirus. Compared with the approximately 720-donor mean, donors in an Asian-associated ancestry cluster had fewer N-insertions in productive TCRs, according to a later genetic analysis. In a later analysis, HLA-associated TCR beta chains showed more clonal expansion and lower generation probabilities than non-associated chains that were equally common. It was suggested by the authors that the approach could potentially be generalized to other disease states and immunological phenotypes. In a later genetic analysis, a missense DCLRE1C variant was associated with V-gene and J-gene trimming of TCR beta chains, and the association was replicated in an independent cohort. Most TCR sequences were observed very rarely across donors, whereas some public TCRs were present in many individuals. Because HLA typing was missing for some donors at each locus, association tests included only the typed subset. Some IMGT-functional V segments, including TRBV6-2 and TRBV6-3, could not be distinguished by the 87-base-pair reads and were therefore excluded. In an earlier analysis of more than 450 of the donors, most TCR beta V segments were observed in productive rearrangements about 87% or about 30% of the time, broadly matching IMGT annotations. In vitro tests confirmed that a few of the cytomegalovirus-associated TCR beta chains recognize cytomegalovirus antigens. In a later analysis, several top co-occurrence clusters were reported to appear linked to parvovirus B19, influenza, CMV and Epstein-Barr virus. Specific HLA alleles were associated with 16,951 TCR beta sequences at a false discovery rate of 0.05 in a later analysis. This cohort had only TCR beta chains sequenced, and the lack of alpha or paired-chain data limited which features could be detected. A further reported finding was that TCR beta sequences accurately predicted the HLA-A and HLA-B alleles for most subjects in the first cohort. CMV serostatus was the only immune exposure information available for the cohort. The sequencing pipeline was judged likely to have produced a cluster of highly shared sequence variants as a technical artifact. Correlated functional status among segregating V segments might reflect linkage disequilibrium, but an unknown experimental factor could not be ruled out. The classifier was reported to diagnose cytomegalovirus status with high specificity and sensitivity in both the original cohort and the validation cohort. A later analysis found that TCR association rates varied across HLA loci, with DRB1 alleles showing the most associated TCRs and HLA-C alleles the fewest.

V loses 0 bases of germline sequence and J loses 3 bases, and the interval between the two ends is 10 bases. Inclusive of the bounding cysteine and phenylalanine, the CDR3 is 15 residues long. Here the CDR3 DNA is all that survives: 45 bases in frame from base 1. CDR1 SGHNT and CDR2 YYREEE were looked up in the germline V gene (reference sequence). A note on this clone: Its antigen is still unknown. No base-level quality is on record; no much larger clone is a single base apart.

In total, more than 500 healthy bone marrow donors made up the cohort. All cohort members were sampled while nominally healthy, although unrecorded immune exposures were likely present. The donor tested CMV seronegative and was one of the 352 seronegative cohort members. Every donor gave a peripheral blood sample, and the peripheral blood mononuclear cells from that sample were used for TCR beta sequencing. The Qiagen DNeasy Blood Extraction Kit was used to extract genomic DNA from the blood cell samples. The library came from the immunoSEQ multiplex PCR assay. For the multiplex PCR, a mixture combining 60 forward primers for TCR Vbeta segments and 13 reverse primers for TCR Jbeta segments was used. A multiplex PCR assay on genomic DNA amplified the CDR3 region of rearranged TCR beta genes. The Illumina HiSeq System was used to sequence the amplified TCR beta libraries as 87-base-pair reads. As for the authors' bioinformatics: In a later analysis, 77 million or so unique TCR beta chains were counted across the roughly 670 repertoires, and about 9.9 million of these chains were shared by at least two donors. Raw reads were error-corrected and collapsed into unique sequences with a nearest-neighbor algorithm that merged closely related sequences to remove PCR and sequencing errors. To assign V, D and J gene segments, CDR3 sequences were aligned to IMGT reference sequences. For a sequence to be retained, a match of at least six nucleotides to both a V gene segment and a J gene segment was required. A rearrangement counted as productive if the CDR3 had no stop codons and remained in frame with V and J, and every other rearrangement counted as non-productive. CDR3 was defined according to IMGT convention as the region running from the second conserved V-encoded cysteine to the conserved J-encoded phenylalanine. Sequences without an unambiguous match to a single V gene segment were excluded from the earlier analysis of a few hundred of the donors. An earlier analysis of a few hundred of the donors called V segments functional above 56.7% productive rearrangements and segregating when the between-donor standard deviation exceeded 5%. A statistical classification framework was developed to diagnose cytomegalovirus status using the catalog of TCR beta chain sequences. In a later analysis, V and J genes were assigned by comparing TCR nucleotide sequences against IMGT/GENE-DB human TR gene sequences. A later analysis assigned CDR3 sequences and most-parsimonious VDJ recombination scenarios with the TCRdist pipeline. A later analysis defined each TCR beta chain by its CDR3 amino acid sequence plus V-gene family, and excluded reads lacking a unique V-gene family. To address suspected cross-contamination and a sequencing artifact, a later analysis removed 592 highly shared, low-generation-probability nucleotide sequences. A later analysis calculated a clonal expansion index for each public chain from normalized within-repertoire ranks of inferred template counts. A later analysis computed generation probabilities with a VDJ recombination model fitted to out-of-frame rearrangements, and checked the results against IGoR. In a later analysis, TCR-TCR, TCR-HLA and TCR-CMV co-occurrence was scored with hypergeometric tests, and a repertoire-size bias correction was applied to TCR pairs. In a later analysis, false discovery rates were estimated by permuting HLA or CMV assignments 20 times. In a later analysis, co-occurring TCRs were grouped with DBSCAN, and TCRdist sequence similarity was added when clustering was performed within HLA-allele-positive subsets. Repertoires with fewer than 30,000 or more than 120,000 public chains were left out of co-occurrence clustering, as were four to six repertoires with anomalous nucleotide sharing. This is the immuneACCESS table as TCRdb keeps it, with only in-frame sequences that have V and J called. A part of the clones is gone; compared with another copy, unresolved V genes explain less than half, and the rest is unexplained. That table is the source of V, J and clone size, and D and trimming were worked out from the DNA. For this sample there are more than 200,000 clones; approximately 80% appear just once. The ten top clones hold 15% to 19% of the sample.

The specimen was PBMCs. In this chain, TRBV5-4 is recombined with TRBJ2-1, and perhaps TRBD1 as D gene, on 6 matching bases. The TCR was taken from a man in his forties in good health and CMV-seronegative. In nucleotide form, the sequence is TGTGCCAGCAGCTTGGAAGGGGGTAACTACAATGAGCAGTTCTTC. The encoded protein is CASSLEGGNYNEQFF.